This TCR beta chain appears in the sequencing data of a study of cytomegalovirus exposure and HLA in healthy donors. Study conclusions and caveats: 150 or so TCR beta chains were listed as cytomegalovirus-associated. According to a subsequent analysis, TCR clusters identified in the first cohort showed a tendency to co-occur across the approximately 120 validation repertoires.

This clone was picked up a small number of times. Its cognate antigen is unknown. Separation from the roughly 700-subject first cohort characterized the roughly 120-subject validation cohort, to which the donors belonged. V was shortened by 6 bases and J by 7 bases, with 16 bases between the two germline ends. Per germline, CDR1 MNHEY and CDR2 SVGAGI. The CDR3 consists of 13 residues. Data came from immunoSEQ multiplex PCR; TCRdb stores just in-frame clones and leaves some out. The table has 150,000 to 200,000 clones, 84% seen once. The sequence was obtained from a man aged 18-30 years in good health and CMV-seropositive. The specimen sequenced was PBMCs. The chain employs TRBV6-5 and TRBJ2-7; possibly TRBD2 for D (5 bases). CDR3 amino acids: CASSFSQTGEQYF. CDR3 DNA: TGTGCCAGCAGCTTCTCGCAAACGGGGGAGCAGTACTTC.